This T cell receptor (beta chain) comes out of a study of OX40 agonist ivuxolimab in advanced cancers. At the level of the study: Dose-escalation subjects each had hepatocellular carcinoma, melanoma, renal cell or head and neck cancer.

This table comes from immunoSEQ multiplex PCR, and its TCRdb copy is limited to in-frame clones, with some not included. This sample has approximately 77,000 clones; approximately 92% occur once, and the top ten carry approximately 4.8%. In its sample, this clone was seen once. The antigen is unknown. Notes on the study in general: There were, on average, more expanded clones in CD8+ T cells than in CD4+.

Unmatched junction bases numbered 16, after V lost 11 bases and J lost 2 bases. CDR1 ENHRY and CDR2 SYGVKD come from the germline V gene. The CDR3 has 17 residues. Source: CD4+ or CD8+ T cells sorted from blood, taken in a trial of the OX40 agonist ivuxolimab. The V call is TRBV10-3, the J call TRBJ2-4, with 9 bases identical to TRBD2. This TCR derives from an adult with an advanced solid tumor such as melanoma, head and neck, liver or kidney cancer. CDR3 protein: CASSGGHSGGTKNIQYF. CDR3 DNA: TGTGCCTCATCCGGGGGCCATAGCGGGGGAACCAAAAACATTCAGTACTTC.